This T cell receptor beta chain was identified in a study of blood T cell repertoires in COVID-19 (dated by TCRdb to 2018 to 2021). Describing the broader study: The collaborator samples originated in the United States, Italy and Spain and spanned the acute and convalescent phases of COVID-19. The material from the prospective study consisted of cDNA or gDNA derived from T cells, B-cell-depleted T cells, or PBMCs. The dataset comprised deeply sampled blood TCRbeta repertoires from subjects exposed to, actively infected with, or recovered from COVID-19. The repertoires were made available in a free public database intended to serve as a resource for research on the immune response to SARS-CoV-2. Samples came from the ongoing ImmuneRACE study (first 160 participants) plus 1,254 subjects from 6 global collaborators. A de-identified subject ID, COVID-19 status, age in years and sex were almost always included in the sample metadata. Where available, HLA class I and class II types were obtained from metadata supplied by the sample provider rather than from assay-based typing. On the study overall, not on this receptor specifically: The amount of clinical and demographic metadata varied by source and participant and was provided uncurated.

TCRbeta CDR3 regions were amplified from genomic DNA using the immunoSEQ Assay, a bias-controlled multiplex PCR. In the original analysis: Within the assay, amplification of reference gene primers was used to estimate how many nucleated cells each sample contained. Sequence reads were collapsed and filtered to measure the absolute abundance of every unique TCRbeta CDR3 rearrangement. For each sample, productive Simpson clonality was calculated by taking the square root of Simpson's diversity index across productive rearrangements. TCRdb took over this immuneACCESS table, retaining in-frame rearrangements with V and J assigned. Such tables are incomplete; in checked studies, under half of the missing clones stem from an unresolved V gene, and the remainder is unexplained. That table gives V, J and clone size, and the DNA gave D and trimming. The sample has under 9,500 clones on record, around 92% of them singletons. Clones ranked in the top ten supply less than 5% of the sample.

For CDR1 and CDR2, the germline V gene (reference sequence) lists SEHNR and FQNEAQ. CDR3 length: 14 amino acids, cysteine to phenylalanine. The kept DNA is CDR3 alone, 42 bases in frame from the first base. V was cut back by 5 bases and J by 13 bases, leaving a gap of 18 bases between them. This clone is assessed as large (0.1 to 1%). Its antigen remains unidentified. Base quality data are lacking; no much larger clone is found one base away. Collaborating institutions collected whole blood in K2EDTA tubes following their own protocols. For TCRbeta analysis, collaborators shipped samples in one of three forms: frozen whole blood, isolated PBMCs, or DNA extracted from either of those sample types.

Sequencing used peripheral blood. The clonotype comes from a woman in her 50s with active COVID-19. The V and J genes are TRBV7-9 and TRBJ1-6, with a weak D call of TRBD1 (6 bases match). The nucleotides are TGTGCCAGCAGCCGCCCCGGACAGCTCAGGCCCCTCCACTTT. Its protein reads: CASSRPGQLRPLHF. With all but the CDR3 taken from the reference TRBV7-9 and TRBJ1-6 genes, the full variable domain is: DTGVSQNPRHKITKRGQNVTFRCDPISEHNRLYWYRQTLGQGPEFLTYFQNEAQLEKSRLLSDRFSAERPKGSFSTLEIQRTEQGDSAMYLCASSRPGQLRPLHFGNGTRLTVT.